The entry below describes one T cell receptor (beta chain). What it binds is unknown. Repertoires were generated with immunoSEQ multiplex PCR, while TCRdb's copy carries only in-frame clones and drops some. This sample has tens of thousands of clones, with roughly 93% found just once. The CDR3 is made up of 14 amino acids. V gave up 2 bases and J gave up 0 bases, with 9 bases separating them. CDR1 and CDR2 from the germline V gene are SGHRS and YFSETQ. This sample was included in a study of a mutant IDH1 vaccine in newly diagnosed glioma. As for the study in general: Most patients had received both radiotherapy and temozolomide, the prior options being radiotherapy, temozolomide, or both.

Time point specified: baseline, week 1 (first vaccination visit). Treatment: pre-vaccination baseline after standard-of-care therapy. Tumors from donors were new WHO grade 3 or 4 IDH1-mutant astrocytomas with ATRX loss. Study-level findings and limits: Pseudoprogression looked unconnected to shifts in top peripheral T cell clonotypes. Evidence of vaccine-induced immune responses was documented in 85% to 95% of patients.

Source: PBMCs, taken from a glioma patient treated with radiotherapy, temozolomide or both. The sequence derives from a man in his forties with glioma. The chain joins TRBV5-1 to TRBJ2-7; TRBD1 is a possible D gene (6 bases). The CDR3 loop reads CASSFDRSSYEQYF. The CDR3 bases are TGCGCCAGCAGCTTCGACAGGAGCTCCTACGAGCAGTACTTC.